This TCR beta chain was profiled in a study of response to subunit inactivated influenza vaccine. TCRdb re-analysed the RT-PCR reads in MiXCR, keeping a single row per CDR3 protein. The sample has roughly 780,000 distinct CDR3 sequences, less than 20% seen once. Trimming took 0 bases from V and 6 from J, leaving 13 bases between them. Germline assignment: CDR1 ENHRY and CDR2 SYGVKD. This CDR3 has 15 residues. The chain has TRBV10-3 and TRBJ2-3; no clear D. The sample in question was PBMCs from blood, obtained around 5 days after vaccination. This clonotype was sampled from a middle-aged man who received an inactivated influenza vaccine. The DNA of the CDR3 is TGTGCCATCAGTGAGTCTCCCGACGGGCTTGATACGCAGTATTTT. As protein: CAISESPDGLDTQYF.